One sample yielded the 23 T cell receptor beta chains listed below, sequenced in a study of tumor-infiltrating lymphocytes in primary liver carcinoma listed by TCRdb under 2017. TCRdb shows the sequencer as Illumina HiSeq 2500. Starting from roughly 500 ng total RNA, TCRbeta-specific cDNA was produced by reverse transcription with a constant-region primer and ProtoScript II reverse transcriptase. TCRbeta libraries were built with three nested multiplex PCR rounds, a slightly modified ARM-PCR procedure. Each of the first two PCR rounds ran for approximately 10 cycles using multiplex TRBV1-TRBV30 forward primers together with a Cbeta reverse primer. In TCRdb, the public reads were trimmed at Q25 with fastp and aligned with MiXCR, with productive beta chains retained. Rows merge per CDR3 protein into single entries with the most common DNA and genes. This sample has roughly 78,000 distinct CDR3 sequences in its table, and over 55% of those were observed once. About 13% of the sample is in the top ten clones.

Total RNA and DNA were co-extracted from about 20-30 mg of bulk tissue with the AllPrep DNA/RNA mini kit, without cell sorting. The sample comprised liver tumor tissue from sampling region 4. In light of the paper, this sample's cell subset or site label describes: tumor region T4, right-lateral pole. Receptor source: a woman aged 60-75 years with primary liver carcinoma and hepatitis B virus infection.

Comments on this clonotype: This may stem from a read error, because a much larger clone lies one nucleotide away. The chain is built from TRBV5-8 and TRBJ1-1; D remains unclear. There are 12 residues in the CDR3. Germline V gene lookup returns CDR1 SGHTS and CDR2 YDEGEE. The CDR3 nucleotides read TGTACCAGCAGCTTGTGGGGATCTGAAGCTTTCTTT. It translates to CTSSLWGSEAFF. The whole variable domain, remainder taken from reference TRBV5-8 and TRBJ1-1, is EAGVTQSPTHLIKTRGQQATLRCSPISGHTSVYWYQQALGLGLQFLLWYDEGEERNRGNFPPRFSGRQFPNYSSELNVNALELEDSALYLCTSSLWGSEAFFGQGTRLTVV.

To note about this clonotype: Possible read error: a much larger clone is one base away. The rearrangement uses TRBV19 and TRBJ2-1, with TRBD2 matching 12 bases. There are 16 residues in the CDR3. With V trimmed by 6 bases and J by 6 bases, 9 bases remained unmatched. Germline lookup yields CDR1 LNHDA and CDR2 SQIVND (reference sequence). CDR3 in amino acids: CASRKRLAGVCNEQFF. The CDR3 DNA sequence: TGTGCCAGTAGGAAGAGACTAGCGGGAGTTTGCAATGAGCAGTTCTTC.

Concerning this clonotype: It is likely a read error, because the conserved phenylalanine at the end of the CDR3 is missing. The chain uses TRBV28 and TRBJ2-5; 13 positions agree with TRBD2. CDR3 length equals 15 residues. CDR1 MDHEN and CDR2 SYDVKM come from the germline V gene. CDR3 amino acids: CASSKGLAGAETQYS. The CDR3 region has the DNA TGTGCAAGCAGTAAAGGACTAGCGGGGGCAGAGACCCAGTACTCC.

This clonotype was detected only a few times. The chain uses TRBV24-1 and TRBJ2-3; TRBD2 agrees at 10 bases. The CDR3 has 16 amino acids. The trim removed 7 bases at V and 2 bases at J, leaving 8 bases unmatched. Germline CDR1 is KGHDR and CDR2 is SFDVKD. CDR3 sequence reads: CATSGGAGGLTDTQYF. DNA for the CDR3: TGTGCCACCAGCGGGGGAGCGGGAGGGCTCACAGATACGCAGTATTTT.

Points on this clonotype: A much larger clone differs from this one at a single base, so this may be a read error. The chain combines TRBV28 with TRBJ2-1; TRBD2 is a possible D gene (5 bases). Germline lookup yields CDR1 MDHEN and CDR2 SYDVKM. The ends were cut back, 11 bases at V and 4 bases at J, with 15 bases in the middle. The CDR3 loop spans 13 amino acids. CDR3 sequence: CAGSGIAYNEQFF. The CDR3, as DNA: TGTGCCGGCTCCGGGATAGCTTACAATGAGCAGTTCTTC.

This clonotype was seen at least ten times. The V gene is TRBV6-1, the J gene TRBJ1-5, with 7 bases aligning to TRBD1. V was clipped by 6 bases and J by 2 bases; unmatched bases: 4. This CDR3 is 14 amino acids long. Per the germline V gene, CDR1 is MNHNS and CDR2 is SASEGT. The CDR3 protein is CASSRTGGNQPQHF. CDR3 nucleotides: TGTGCCAGCAGCAGGACAGGCGGCAATCAGCCCCAGCATTTT.

Note on this clonotype: A much larger clone differs from this one at a single base, so this may be a read error. The gene calls are TRBV7-9 and TRBJ2-5; possibly TRBD2 for D (5 bases). The CDR3 runs 15 residues. The germline V gene has CDR1 SEHNR and CDR2 FQNEAQ (reference sequence). CDR3 region: CVSSLGTGMWETQYF. DNA of the CDR3: TGTGTCAGCAGCTTAGGAACGGGGATGTGGGAGACCCAGTACTTC.

Comments on this clonotype: This may be a read error: a much more frequent sequence differs by one nucleotide. The chain employs TRBV7-3 and TRBJ2-7; TRBD2 matches 7 bases. The germline CDR1 and CDR2 sequences are SGHTA and FQGTGA. CDR3 size: 13 residues. CDR3 DNA: TGTGCCAGCAGCGCGGGACTACCCTACGAGCACTACTTC. This gives the protein CASSAGLPYEHYF.

A few counts support this clonotype. The rearrangement links TRBV5-1 to TRBJ1-1, with D perhaps matching TRBD1 (6 bases). Between the trimmed V and J ends, which lost 4 bases and 4 bases, there was a span of 11 bases. CDR3 length: 13 residues. Germline V gives CDR1 SGHRS, CDR2 YFSETQ. The CDR3 nucleotides read TGCGCCAGCAGCCCTGCGGGGGCCACTGAAGCTTTCTTT. Translated, it gives CASSPAGATEAFF.

Comments on this clonotype: The junction does not match germline at one end; this may be a read error. The chain employs TRBV7-9 and TRBJ2-1; 7 bases are a match to TRBD2. The CDR3 length is 15 residues. Per germline, CDR1 SEHNR and CDR2 FQNEAQ (reference sequence). CDR3 coding DNA: TGTGCCAGCGATAGCGGGTCCGTCCCCTACAATGCGCAGTTCTTC. It encodes CASDSGSVPYNAQFF.

Comments on this clonotype: At one of its ends the junction is not consistent with the germline gene, which may arise from a read error. The V gene is TRBV5-5, the J gene TRBJ2-2; tentative D call: TRBD1 (5 bases). The CDR3 loop spans 15 amino acids. The germline CDR1 and CDR2 sequences are SGHKS and YYEKEE (reference sequence). The CDR3 nucleotides read TGTACCAGCAACGGACACCGGTCGAACACCAGGGAGCTGTTTTTT. Translation: CTSNGHRSNTRELFF.

Of note for this clonotype: This sequence may be a read error, since a much larger clone differs from it by one base. The rearrangement links TRBV2 to TRBJ2-7; D ambiguous. The germline gives CDR1 SNHLY, CDR2 FYNNEI. This CDR3 comprises 14 residues. CDR3: CASSDLGLFDERYF. CDR3 DNA: TGTGCCAGCAGTGACCTGGGGTTATTCGACGAGCGGTACTTC.

This sequence joins TRBV18 and TRBJ2-7; no clear D gene. Deletions cut 6 bases from V and 2 bases from J, with 8 bases between. Germline lookup yields CDR1 KGHSH and CDR2 LQKENI. The CDR3 spans 12 residues. The CDR3 sequence: CASSSAPYEQYF. As DNA, the CDR3 is TGTGCCAGCTCCTCCGCCCCCTACGAGCAGTACTTC.

Concerning this clonotype itself: Lacking the conserved final phenylalanine or tryptophan, this CDR3 likely reflects a read error. The V and J genes are TRBV4-2 and TRBJ2-7; 14 bases align to TRBD2. Germline lookup yields CDR1 LGHNA and CDR2 YNFKEQ. The length of the CDR3 is 15 residues. Trimming at V came to 4 bases and at J to 4 bases, leaving 3 bases not matched to a gene. The CDR3 here is CASSLGLAGAYEQYI. DNA for the CDR3: TGTGCCAGCAGCCTGGGACTAGCGGGAGCTTACGAGCAGTACATC.

As for this clonotype: One base away lies a much larger clone, so this may be a sequencing read error. The chain carries TRBV5-1 and TRBJ2-1; no clear D gene. The CDR3 is 17 amino acids. V lost 5 bases, J lost 6 bases, and 24 bases lay in between. CDR1 and CDR2 from the germline V gene are SGHRS and YFSETQ. CDR3 residues: CASSIIPLRQASNEQFF. In DNA, the CDR3 is TGCGCCAGCAGTATCATCCCGCTTAGACAAGCTAGCAATGAGCAGTTCTTC.

There are many counts of this clonotype. The V and J genes are TRBV4-2 and TRBJ2-7; D is unclear. The germline V and J ends were trimmed by 0 bases and 4 bases, with 10 bases remaining between them. Germline CDR1 LGHNA, CDR2 YNFKEQ. The CDR3 consists of 14 residues. The DNA of the CDR3 is TGTGCCAGCAGCCAAGATGGGGATAGTTACGAGCAGTACTTC. As protein: CASSQDGDSYEQYF.

A note on this clonotype: This CDR3 is missing its conserved last phenylalanine or tryptophan, likely due to a read error. V usage is TRBV5-4 and J usage is TRBJ2-7; 7 bases match TRBD1. The CDR3 runs to 14 residues. The germline V gene encodes CDR1 SGHNT and CDR2 YYREEE (reference sequence). CDR3 region: CASSFGTVPYEQYL. In DNA, the CDR3 is TGTGCTAGCAGCTTCGGGACAGTCCCCTACGAGCAGTACCTC.

As regards this clonotype: Its ends do not fully match the called genes, so a read error is possible. This chain connects TRBV11-3 to TRBJ2-6; TRBD1 is a possible D gene (6 bases). The germline V gene has CDR1 SGHNT and CDR2 YENEEA. This CDR3 has 16 amino acids. CDR3 coding DNA: TGTGCCAGCAGCCCGATGCAGGGAACTGGGGACAACGTCCCGACTTTC. It codes for CASSPMQGTGDNVPTF.

Note on this clonotype: A junction end diverges from the germline sequence, so it may reflect a read error. The chain recombines TRBV7-9 with TRBJ2-7; 9 nucleotides match TRBD1. This CDR3 has 14 amino acids. Germline CDR1 reads SEHNR; CDR2 reads FQNEAQ (reference sequence). The CDR3: CASSLARDREEHYF. The CDR3 coding sequence is TGTGCCAGCAGCTTAGCGCGGGACAGGGAGGAGCACTACTTC.

With regard to this clonotype: A single base separates this from a much larger clone, so it may be a read error. The chain is built from TRBV28 and TRBJ1-1, with 11 bases fitting TRBD1. The CDR3 is made up of 18 amino acids. Germline CDR1 MDHEN, CDR2 SYDVKM. The junction had 10 bases not matched to a gene; V was cut back by 1 base and J by 3 bases. The CDR3, as DNA: TGTGCCAGCAGTTTATCTAGGCGGACAGGGGGCAGGGACACTGAAGCTTTCTTT. Amino acid sequence: CASSLSRRTGGRDTEAFF.

As to this clonotype: This may be a read error, as it is one base from a much larger clone. The chain couples TRBV7-8 to TRBJ2-7; perhaps TRBD1 as D (6 bases). There are 11 residues in the CDR3. CDR1 SGHVS and CDR2 FQNEAQ come from the germline V gene. This CDR3 reads CTSSIDREQYF. In DNA form, the CDR3 reads TGTACCAGCAGCATCGACAGGGAGCAGTACTTC.

On this clonotype itself: Its ends do not fully match the called genes, so a read error is possible. This sequence joins TRBV28 and TRBJ2-3; 11 positions match TRBD2. The CDR3 loop spans 15 amino acids. Germline CDR1 reads MDHEN; CDR2 reads SYDVKM. The CDR3 DNA is TGTACCAGCACTTCCCCCCCGACTAGCGGGAATACGCAGTATTTT. This codes for CTSTSPPTSGNTQYF.

On this clonotype itself: The junction differs from germline at one of its ends, possibly a read error. V gene TRBV11-2 combines with J gene TRBJ1-3, with 9 bases aligning to TRBD1. Germline CDR1 SGHAT, CDR2 FQNNGV. The CDR3 consists of 19 residues. DNA for the CDR3: TGTGCCAGCAACTCACGCCAGGACAGGGGAGCGTACTCTGGAAACGCCATATATTTT. Translated, it gives CASNSRQDRGAYSGNAIYF.